This T cell receptor beta chain was identified during a study of T cells in Graves' hyperthyroidism and ophthalmopathy. Findings and limits, study-wide: Ophthalmopathy onset followed model prediction by a median about 6.9 months. Ophthalmopathy and stable hyperthyroidism were told apart by a 13 V-J model.

This clonotype is a singleton in its sample. Its specificity is not known. Amplified TCR beta CDR3 regions derived from RNA transcripts. The HTBI primer set drove a first-round RT-PCR of the TCR CDR3. TCRdb redid the calling of the multiplex PCR reads with MiXCR, one entry per CDR3 protein. In the table there are roughly 510,000 distinct CDR3 sequences, about 45% of which are singletons. The CDR3 sequence is 15 residues long. J lost 4 bases, V lost 2 bases, and 1 base had no gene match. The germline V gene encodes CDR1 KGHDR and CDR2 SFDVKD. Uncontrolled infection, other autoimmune disease, pregnancy and lactation each barred patients from inclusion.

Sequenced sample: peripheral blood or thyroid tissue (not recorded which). The chain uses TRBV24-1 and TRBJ1-4, with 9 bases identical to TRBD1. This receptor was identified in an adult woman with Graves' disease, either hyperthyroidism or ophthalmopathy (not recorded which). CDR3 region: CATSDSGQGNEKLFF. The CDR3, as DNA: TGTGCCACCAGTGATTCGGGACAGGGTAATGAAAAACTGTTTTTT.